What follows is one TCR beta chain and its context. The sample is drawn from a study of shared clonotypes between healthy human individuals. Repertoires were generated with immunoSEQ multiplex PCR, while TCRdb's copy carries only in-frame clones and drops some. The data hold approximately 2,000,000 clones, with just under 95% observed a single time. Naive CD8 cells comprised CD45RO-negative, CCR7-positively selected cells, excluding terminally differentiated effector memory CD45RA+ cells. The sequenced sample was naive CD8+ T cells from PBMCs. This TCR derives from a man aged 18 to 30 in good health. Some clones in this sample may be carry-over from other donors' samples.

CDR3: CASSILAGGLGDTQYF. In DNA form, the CDR3 reads TGTGCCAGCAGCATACTAGCGGGAGGTTTGGGAGATACGCAGTATTTT. The rearrangement uses TRBV28 and TRBJ2-3; TRBD2 agrees at 12 bases. The V segment lost 6 bases and the J segment 5 bases; nucleotides outside the gene matches: 9. Germline V gives CDR1 MDHEN, CDR2 SYDVKM. The CDR3 covers 16 residues.